The 8 T cell receptor beta chains in this list originate from one sample, sequenced in a study of cytomegalovirus exposure and HLA in healthy donors. Amplification used 60 Vbeta primers and 13 Jbeta primers. Using immunoSEQ multiplex PCR, the repertoire was profiled, and TCRdb retains in-frame clones only, with some absent. The data hold approximately 150,000 clones, with 70% to 80% observed a single time. Sequencing was carried out using PBMCs. The receptors here all came from a woman in her forties in good health and CMV-seronegative.

The V gene is TRBV4-1, the J gene TRBJ1-5; D is uncertain. CDR1 MGHRA and CDR2 YSYEKL come from the germline V gene. The CDR3 spans 14 residues. With 1 base removed from V and 8 bases from J, the gap between germline ends came to 12 bases. Here the CDR3 DNA reads TGCGCCAGCAGCCAAGTCCTGCCCCTAGAGCCCCAGCATTTT. Amino acids: CASSQVLPLEPQHF.

The chain carries TRBV19 and TRBJ1-5; the D is unclear. V was cut by 5 bases and J by 4 bases, with 18 bases left in between. Germline CDR1 and CDR2: LNHDA and SQIVND (reference sequence). CDR3 length: 16 residues. Here the CDR3 DNA reads TGTGCCAGTAGTCCCCCGTCCAATACTCAAAATCAGCCCCAGCATTTT. Its translation is CASSPPSNTQNQPQHF.

J is TRBJ2-7 and V is TRBV5-1; 10 positions agree with TRBD2. In germline, CDR1 is SGHRS, CDR2 YFSETQ. V was clipped by 4 bases and J by 3 bases; unmatched bases: 7. CDR3 length: 15 amino acids. The CDR3 bases are TGCGCCAGCAGCCAGCTAGCGGGGGAGCGCTACGAGCAGTACTTC. It translates to CASSQLAGERYEQYF. Variable domain in full (rest from reference TRBV5-1 and TRBJ2-7): KAGVTQTPRYLIKTRGQQVTLSCSPISGHRSVSWYQQTPGQGLQFLFEYFSETQRNKGNFPGRFSGRQFSNSRSEMNVSTLELGDSALYLCASSQLAGERYEQYFGPGTRLTVT.

V usage is TRBV28 and J usage is TRBJ1-1, with unresolved D. This CDR3 comprises 11 residues. Germline CDR1 and CDR2: MDHEN and SYDVKM. V lost 5 bases and J lost 8, with 9 bases in between. The DNA of the CDR3 is TGTGCCAGCAGTCCATCACTAGAAGCTTTCTTT. Protein sequence: CASSPSLEAFF.

This sequence joins TRBV28 and TRBJ1-2, with TRBD1 as a possible D gene (6 bases). The CDR3 loop spans 14 amino acids. CDR1 is MDHEN, CDR2 SYDVKM, per germline. Trimming left V 6 bases short and J 7 bases short, with 18 bases between. CDR3: CASRPTGNLGGYTF. CDR3 in DNA: TGTGCCAGCAGACCTACAGGGAATTTGGGTGGCTACACCTTC.

V and J are TRBV7-9 and TRBJ2-1, with TRBD1 matching 9 bases. The CDR3 runs to 16 residues. The V gene's germline CDR1 is SEHNR and CDR2 FQNEAQ (reference sequence). V gave up 5 bases and J gave up 12 bases; unmatched junction bases: 17. CDR3 bases: TGTGCCAGCAGCCATTCTCCGGGACAGGGAATTACGGGGCAGTTCTTC. This gives the protein CASSHSPGQGITGQFF.

This clone has only one observation. The gene calls are TRBV6-5 and TRBJ1-5; 7 nucleotides agree with TRBD1. The CDR3 has 13 residues. Trimming removed 2 bases from V and 7 bases from J; junction bases left unmatched: 2. CDR1 is MNHEY and CDR2 is SVGAGI in the germline V gene. The CDR3 DNA sequence: TGTGCCAGCAGTTACAACAGGGGACAGCCCCAGCATTTT. Translation gives CASSYNRGQPQHF.

CDR3 DNA: TGTGCCAGCAGCCTAGGGCGGCAGGCCAAAAACATTCAGTACTTC. Translating gives CASSLGRQAKNIQYF. The chain recombines TRBV11-2 with TRBJ2-4; D is uncertain. V was cut by 5 bases and J by 1 base, with 12 bases left in between. The CDR3 length is 15 residues. The germline V gene has CDR1 SGHAT and CDR2 FQNNGV. Full variable domain (rest looked up from reference TRBV11-2 and TRBJ2-4): EAGVAQSPRYKIIEKRQSVAFWCNPISGHATLYWYQQILGQGPKLLIQFQNNGVVDDSQLPKDRFSAERLKGVDSTLKIQPAKLEDSAVYLCASSLGRQAKNIQYFGAGTRLSVL.